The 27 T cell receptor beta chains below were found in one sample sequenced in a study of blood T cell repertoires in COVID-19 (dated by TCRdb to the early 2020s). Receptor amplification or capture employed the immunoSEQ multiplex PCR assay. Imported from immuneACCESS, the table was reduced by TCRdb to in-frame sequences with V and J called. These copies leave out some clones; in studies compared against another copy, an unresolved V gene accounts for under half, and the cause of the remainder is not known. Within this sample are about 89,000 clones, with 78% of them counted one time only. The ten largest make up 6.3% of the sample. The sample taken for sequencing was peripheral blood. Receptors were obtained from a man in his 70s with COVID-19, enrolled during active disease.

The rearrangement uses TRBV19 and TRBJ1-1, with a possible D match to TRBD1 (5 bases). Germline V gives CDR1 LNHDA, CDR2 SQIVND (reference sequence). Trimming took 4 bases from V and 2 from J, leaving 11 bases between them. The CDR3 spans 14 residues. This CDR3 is CASSRGSSNTEAFF. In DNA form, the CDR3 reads TGTGCCAGTAGTAGGGGCAGCTCCAACACTGAAGCTTTCTTT.

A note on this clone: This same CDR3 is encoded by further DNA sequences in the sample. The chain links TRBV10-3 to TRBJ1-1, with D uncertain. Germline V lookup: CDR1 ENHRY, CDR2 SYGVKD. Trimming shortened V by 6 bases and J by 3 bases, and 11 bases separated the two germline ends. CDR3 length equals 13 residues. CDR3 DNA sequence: TGTGCCATCAGCACGGGGTCCCACACTGAAGCTTTCTTT. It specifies CAISTGSHTEAFF.

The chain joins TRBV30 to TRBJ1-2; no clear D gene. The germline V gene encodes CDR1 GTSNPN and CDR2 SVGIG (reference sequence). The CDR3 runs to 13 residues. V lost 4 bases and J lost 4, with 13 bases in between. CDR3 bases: TGTGCCTGGACCAGACTAGTGGGCTATGGCTACACCTTC. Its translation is CAWTRLVGYGYTF.

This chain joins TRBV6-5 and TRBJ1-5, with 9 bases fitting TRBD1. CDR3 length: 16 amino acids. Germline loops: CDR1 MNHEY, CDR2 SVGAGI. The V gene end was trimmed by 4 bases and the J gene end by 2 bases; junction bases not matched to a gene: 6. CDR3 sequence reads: CASSSSDRGGNQPQHF. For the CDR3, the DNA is TGTGCCAGCAGTTCCTCGGACAGGGGAGGCAATCAGCCCCAGCATTTT.

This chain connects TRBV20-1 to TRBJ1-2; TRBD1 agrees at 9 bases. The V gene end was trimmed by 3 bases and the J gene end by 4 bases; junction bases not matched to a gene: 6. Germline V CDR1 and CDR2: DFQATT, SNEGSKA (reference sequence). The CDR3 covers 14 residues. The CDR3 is CSASRDRDSYGYTF. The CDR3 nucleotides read TGCAGTGCTAGTAGGGACAGGGATAGCTATGGCTACACCTTC.

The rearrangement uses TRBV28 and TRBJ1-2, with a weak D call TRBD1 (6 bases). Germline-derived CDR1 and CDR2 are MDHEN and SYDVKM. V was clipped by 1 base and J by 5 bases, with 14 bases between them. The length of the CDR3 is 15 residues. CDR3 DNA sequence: TGTGCCAGCAGTTTATCTGACAGGATCCTTTATGGCTACACCTTC. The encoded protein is CASSLSDRILYGYTF.

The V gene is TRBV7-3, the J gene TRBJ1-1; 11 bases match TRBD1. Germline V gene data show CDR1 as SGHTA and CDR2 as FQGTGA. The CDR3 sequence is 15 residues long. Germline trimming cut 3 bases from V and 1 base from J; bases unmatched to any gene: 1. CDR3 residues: CASSLGTGGNTEAFF. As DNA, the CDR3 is TGTGCCAGCAGCTTGGGGACAGGGGGGAACACTGAAGCTTTCTTT.

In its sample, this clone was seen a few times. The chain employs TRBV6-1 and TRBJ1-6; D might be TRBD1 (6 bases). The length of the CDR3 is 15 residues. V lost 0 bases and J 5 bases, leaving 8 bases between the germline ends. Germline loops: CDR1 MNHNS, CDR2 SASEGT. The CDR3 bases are TGTGCCAGCAGTGAAGCGACAGGCCATAATTCACCCCTCCACTTT. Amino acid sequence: CASSEATGHNSPLHF.

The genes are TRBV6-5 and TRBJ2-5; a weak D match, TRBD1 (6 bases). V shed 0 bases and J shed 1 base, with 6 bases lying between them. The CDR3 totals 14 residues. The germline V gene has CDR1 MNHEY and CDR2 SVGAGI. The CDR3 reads CASSYSGGQETQYF. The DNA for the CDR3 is TGTGCCAGCAGTTACTCAGGGGGCCAAGAGACCCAGTACTTC.

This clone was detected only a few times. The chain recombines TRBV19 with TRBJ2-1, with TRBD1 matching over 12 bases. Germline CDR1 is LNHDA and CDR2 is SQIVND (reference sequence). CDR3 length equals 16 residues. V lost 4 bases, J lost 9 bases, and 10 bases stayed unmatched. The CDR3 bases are TGTGCCAGTAGTACAACCCGGGACAGGGGGCAGGGTGAGCAGTTCTTC. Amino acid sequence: CASSTTRDRGQGEQFF. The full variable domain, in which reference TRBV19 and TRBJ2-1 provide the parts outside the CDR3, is DGGITQSPKYLFRKEGQNVTLSCEQNLNHDAMYWYRQDPGQGLRLIYYSQIVNDFQKGDIAEGYSVSREKKESFPLTVTSAQKNPTAFYLCASSTTRDRGQGEQFFGPGTRLTVL.

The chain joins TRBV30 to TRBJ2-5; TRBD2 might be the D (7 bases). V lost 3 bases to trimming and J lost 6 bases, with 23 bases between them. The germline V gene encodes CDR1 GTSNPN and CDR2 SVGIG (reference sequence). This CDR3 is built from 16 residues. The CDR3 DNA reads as TGTGCCTGGAGCCCAACGGGGGGCCCCCAGGGGAAGACCCAGTACTTC. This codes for CAWSPTGGPQGKTQYF.

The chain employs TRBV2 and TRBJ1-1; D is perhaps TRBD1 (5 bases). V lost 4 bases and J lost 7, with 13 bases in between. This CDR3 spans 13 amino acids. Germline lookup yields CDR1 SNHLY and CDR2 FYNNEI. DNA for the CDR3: TGTGCCAGCAGTGCCCGAGAAGGGGATGAAGCTTTCTTT. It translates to CASSAREGDEAFF.

As DNA, the CDR3 is TGTGCCAGCAGCTTATACCGGGACAGGGGCGGCTACACCTTC. Residues: CASSLYRDRGGYTF. V is TRBV11-2 and J is TRBJ1-2; TRBD1 matches 10 bases. V gave up 2 bases and J gave up 8 bases; unmatched junction bases: 5. The CDR3 has 14 residues. Germline V gene lookup returns CDR1 SGHAT and CDR2 FQNNGV.

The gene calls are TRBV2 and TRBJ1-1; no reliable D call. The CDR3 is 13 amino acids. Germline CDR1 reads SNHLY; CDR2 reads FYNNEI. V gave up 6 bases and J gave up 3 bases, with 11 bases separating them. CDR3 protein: CASRWEVDTEAFF. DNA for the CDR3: TGTGCCAGCAGGTGGGAGGTAGACACTGAAGCTTTCTTT. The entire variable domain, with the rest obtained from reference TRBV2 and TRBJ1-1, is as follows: EPEVTQTPSHQVTQMGQEVILRCVPISNHLYFYWYRQILGQKVEFLVSFYNNEISEKSEIFDDQFSVERPDGSNFTLKIRSTKLEDSAMYFCASRWEVDTEAFFGQGTRLTVV.

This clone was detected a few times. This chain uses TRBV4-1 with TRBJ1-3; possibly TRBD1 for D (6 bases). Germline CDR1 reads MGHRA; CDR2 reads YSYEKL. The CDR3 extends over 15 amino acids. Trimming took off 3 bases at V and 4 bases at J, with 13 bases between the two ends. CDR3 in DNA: TGCGCCAGCAGCCACCCCGGGACACAAGGAAACACCATATATTTT. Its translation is CASSHPGTQGNTIYF.

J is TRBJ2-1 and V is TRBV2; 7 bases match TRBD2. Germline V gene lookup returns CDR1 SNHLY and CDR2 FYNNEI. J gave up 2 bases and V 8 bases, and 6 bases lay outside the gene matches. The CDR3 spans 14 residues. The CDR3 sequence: CASGSGGAYNEQFF. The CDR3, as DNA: TGTGCCAGCGGTTCGGGAGGCGCCTACAATGAGCAGTTCTTC. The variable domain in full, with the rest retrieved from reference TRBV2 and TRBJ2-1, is EPEVTQTPSHQVTQMGQEVILRCVPISNHLYFYWYRQILGQKVEFLVSFYNNEISEKSEIFDDQFSVERPDGSNFTLKIRSTKLEDSAMYFCASGSGGAYNEQFFGPGTRLTVL.

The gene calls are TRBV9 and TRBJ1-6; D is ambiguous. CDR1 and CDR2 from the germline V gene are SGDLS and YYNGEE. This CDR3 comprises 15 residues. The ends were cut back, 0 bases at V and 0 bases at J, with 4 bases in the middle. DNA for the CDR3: TGTGCCAGCAGCGTAGGGAGCTCCTATAATTCACCCCTCCACTTT. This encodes CASSVGSSYNSPLHF.

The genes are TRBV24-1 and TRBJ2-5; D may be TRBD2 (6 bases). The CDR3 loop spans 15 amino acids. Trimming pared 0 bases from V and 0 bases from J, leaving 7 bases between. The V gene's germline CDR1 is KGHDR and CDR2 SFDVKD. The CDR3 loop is CATSDLQRDQETQYF. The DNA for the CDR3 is TGTGCCACCAGTGATTTGCAGCGGGACCAAGAGACCCAGTACTTC.

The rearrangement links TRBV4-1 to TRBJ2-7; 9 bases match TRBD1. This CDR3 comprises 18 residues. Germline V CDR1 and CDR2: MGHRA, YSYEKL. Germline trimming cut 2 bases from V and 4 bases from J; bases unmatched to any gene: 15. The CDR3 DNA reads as TGCGCCAGCAGCCAACAAATGTCCGCGGGACAGGGAAGGTACGAGCAGTACTTC. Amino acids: CASSQQMSAGQGRYEQYF.

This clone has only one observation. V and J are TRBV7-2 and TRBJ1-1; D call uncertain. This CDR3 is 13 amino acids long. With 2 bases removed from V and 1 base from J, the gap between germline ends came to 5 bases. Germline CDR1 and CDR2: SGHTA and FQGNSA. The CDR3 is CASSLSGNTEAFF. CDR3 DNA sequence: TGTGCCAGCAGCTTATCCGGGAACACTGAAGCTTTCTTT.

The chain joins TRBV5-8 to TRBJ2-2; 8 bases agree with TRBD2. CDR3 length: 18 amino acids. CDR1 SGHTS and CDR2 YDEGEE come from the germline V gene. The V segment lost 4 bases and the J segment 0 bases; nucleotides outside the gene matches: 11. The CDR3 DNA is TGTGCCAGCAGCCCCCTCCCTTATAGCGGGGCGAACACCGGGGAGCTGTTTTTT. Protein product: CASSPLPYSGANTGELFF. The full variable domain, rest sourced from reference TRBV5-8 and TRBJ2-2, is EAGVTQSPTHLIKTRGQQATLRCSPISGHTSVYWYQQALGLGLQFLLWYDEGEERNRGNFPPRFSGRQFPNYSSELNVNALELEDSALYLCASSPLPYSGANTGELFFGEGSRLTVL.

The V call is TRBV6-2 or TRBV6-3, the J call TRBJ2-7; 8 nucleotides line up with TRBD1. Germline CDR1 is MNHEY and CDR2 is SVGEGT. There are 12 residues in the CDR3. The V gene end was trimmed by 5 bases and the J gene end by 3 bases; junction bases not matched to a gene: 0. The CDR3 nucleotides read TGTGCCAGCAGTGACAGGGGCTACGAGCAGTACTTC. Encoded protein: CASSDRGYEQYF.

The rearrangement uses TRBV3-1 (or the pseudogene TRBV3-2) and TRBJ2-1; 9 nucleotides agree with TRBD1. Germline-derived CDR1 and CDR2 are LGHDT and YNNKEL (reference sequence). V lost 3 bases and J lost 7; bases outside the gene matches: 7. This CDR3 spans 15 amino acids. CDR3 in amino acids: CASSQGQGSGNEQFF. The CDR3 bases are TGTGCCAGCAGCCAGGGACAGGGAAGTGGGAATGAGCAGTTCTTC.

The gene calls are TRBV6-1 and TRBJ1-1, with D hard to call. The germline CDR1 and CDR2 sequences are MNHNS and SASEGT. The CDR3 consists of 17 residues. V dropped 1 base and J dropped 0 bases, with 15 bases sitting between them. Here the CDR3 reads CASSEGVVRGMNTEAFF. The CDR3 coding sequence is TGTGCCAGCAGTGAAGGGGTGGTGAGAGGAATGAACACTGAAGCTTTCTTT.

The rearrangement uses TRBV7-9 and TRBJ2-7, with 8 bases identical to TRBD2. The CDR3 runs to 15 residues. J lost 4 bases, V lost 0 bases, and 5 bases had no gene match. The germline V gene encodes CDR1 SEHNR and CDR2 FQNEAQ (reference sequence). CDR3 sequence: CASSLAAGGPYEQYF. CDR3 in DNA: TGTGCCAGCAGCTTAGCTGCGGGAGGACCATACGAGCAGTACTTC.

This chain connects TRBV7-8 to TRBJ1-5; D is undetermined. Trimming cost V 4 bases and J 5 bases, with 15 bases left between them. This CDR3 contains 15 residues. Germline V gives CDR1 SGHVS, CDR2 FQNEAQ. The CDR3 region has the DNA TGTGCCAGCAGCTCAGATGTCGGGGTGTATCAGCCCCAGCATTTT. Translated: CASSSDVGVYQPQHF.

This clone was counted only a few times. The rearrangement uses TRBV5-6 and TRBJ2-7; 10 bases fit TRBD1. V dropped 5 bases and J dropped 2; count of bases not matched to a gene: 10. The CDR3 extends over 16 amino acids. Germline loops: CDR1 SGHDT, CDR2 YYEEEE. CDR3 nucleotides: TGTGCCAGCAGTCACTCACCGGGACAGGGGACCTACGAGCAGTACTTC. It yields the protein CASSHSPGQGTYEQYF.